This T cell receptor beta chain was identified in a study of response to subunit inactivated influenza vaccine (dated by TCRdb to 2016 to 2019). About the study as a whole: To follow how T cells responded to a trivalent subunit inactivated influenza vaccine, the researchers relied on deep quantitative profiling of the T cell receptor repertoire. Broader findings and caveats from the paper: It was suggested by the authors that each seasonal influenza vaccination may recruit only a limited number of new T cells.

Libraries were made using RT-PCR. The data were produced on an Illumina HiSeq 2500. TCRdb passed the public sequencing reads through fastp at Q25 and MiXCR, retaining productive beta sequences. Rows with one shared CDR3 protein collapse into an entry with the most common genes and DNA. This sample holds around 750,000 distinct CDR3 sequences; approximately 22% were observed only once. The ten largest make up about 9.4% of the sample. Sequences MNHEY (CDR1) and SVGEGT (CDR2) are obtained from the germline V gene. Deletion took 2 bases off V and 4 bases off J, with a span of 9 bases between the germline ends. The CDR3 goes from the cysteine to the phenylalanine over 13 residues. Of the read, only the CDR3 DNA is kept; its 39 bases are in frame from base 1. About this clonotype: This clone's antigen is unknown. The input lacks base qualities; no much larger clone sits a single base away.

The rearrangement combines TRBV6-2 or TRBV6-3 with TRBJ2-7; a confident D gene designation cannot be given. Here the sequenced sample was PBMCs from blood, taken 4 to 6 days after vaccination. The sequence was collected from a man aged 45-65 years who received an inactivated influenza vaccine. Donor details come from another sample of the same person, matched by shared clones. The CDR3 has the sequence CASSYVSRYEQYF. The sequence in DNA is TGTGCCAGCAGTTACGTGTCTAGGTACGAGCAGTACTTC.